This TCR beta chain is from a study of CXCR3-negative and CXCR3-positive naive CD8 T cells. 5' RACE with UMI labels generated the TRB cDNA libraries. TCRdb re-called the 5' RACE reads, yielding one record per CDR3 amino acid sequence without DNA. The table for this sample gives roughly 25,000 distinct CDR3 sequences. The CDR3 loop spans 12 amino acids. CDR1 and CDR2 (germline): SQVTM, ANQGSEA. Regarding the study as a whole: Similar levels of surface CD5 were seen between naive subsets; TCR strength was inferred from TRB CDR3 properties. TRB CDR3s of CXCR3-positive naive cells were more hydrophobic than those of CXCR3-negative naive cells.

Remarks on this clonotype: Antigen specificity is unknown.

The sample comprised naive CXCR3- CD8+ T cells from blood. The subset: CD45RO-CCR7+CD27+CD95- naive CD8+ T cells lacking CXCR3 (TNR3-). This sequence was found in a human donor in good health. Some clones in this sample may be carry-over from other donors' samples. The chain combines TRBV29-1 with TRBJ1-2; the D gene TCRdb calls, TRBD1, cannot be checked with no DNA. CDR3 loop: CSGDRVNYGYTF.